This entry is about one T cell receptor (beta chain). This record comes from a study of blood T cell repertoires in COVID-19. The wider study: Sample material is recorded as cDNA or gDNA derived from T cells, B-cell-depleted T cells, or PBMCs.

Generated by immunoSEQ multiplex PCR, the TCRdb table keeps only in-frame clones and is missing some. The table has nearly 350,000 clones, roughly 90% seen once; the top ten hold roughly 1%. Germline V gene data show CDR1 as MNHEY and CDR2 as SVGAGI. The CDR3 extends over 14 amino acids. V lost 5 bases and J 2 bases, leaving 9 bases between the germline ends. The chain recombines TRBV6-5 with TRBJ1-4; D is possibly TRBD1 (6 bases). The sample comprised PBMCs or T cells enriched from blood (not recorded which). This TCR was recovered from a woman in her 30s who had recovered from COVID-19. The CDR3 region has the DNA TGTGCCAGCAGTAACAGGGCCACTAATGAAAAACTGTTTTTT. Its protein is CASSNRATNEKLFF.